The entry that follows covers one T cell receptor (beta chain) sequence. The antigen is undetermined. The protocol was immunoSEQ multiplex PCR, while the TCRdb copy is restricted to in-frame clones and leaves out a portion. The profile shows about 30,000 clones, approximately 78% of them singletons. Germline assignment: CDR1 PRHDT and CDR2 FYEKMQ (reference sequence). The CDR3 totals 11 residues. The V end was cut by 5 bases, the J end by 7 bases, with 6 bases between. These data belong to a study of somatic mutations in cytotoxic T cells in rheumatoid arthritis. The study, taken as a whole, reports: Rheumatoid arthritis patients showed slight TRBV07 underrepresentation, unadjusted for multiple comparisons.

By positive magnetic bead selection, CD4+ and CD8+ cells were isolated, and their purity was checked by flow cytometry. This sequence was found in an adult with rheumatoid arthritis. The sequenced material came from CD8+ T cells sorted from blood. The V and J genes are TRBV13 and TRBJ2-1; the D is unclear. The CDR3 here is CASSLRNEQFF. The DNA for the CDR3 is TGTGCCAGCAGCCTTAGGAATGAGCAGTTCTTC.